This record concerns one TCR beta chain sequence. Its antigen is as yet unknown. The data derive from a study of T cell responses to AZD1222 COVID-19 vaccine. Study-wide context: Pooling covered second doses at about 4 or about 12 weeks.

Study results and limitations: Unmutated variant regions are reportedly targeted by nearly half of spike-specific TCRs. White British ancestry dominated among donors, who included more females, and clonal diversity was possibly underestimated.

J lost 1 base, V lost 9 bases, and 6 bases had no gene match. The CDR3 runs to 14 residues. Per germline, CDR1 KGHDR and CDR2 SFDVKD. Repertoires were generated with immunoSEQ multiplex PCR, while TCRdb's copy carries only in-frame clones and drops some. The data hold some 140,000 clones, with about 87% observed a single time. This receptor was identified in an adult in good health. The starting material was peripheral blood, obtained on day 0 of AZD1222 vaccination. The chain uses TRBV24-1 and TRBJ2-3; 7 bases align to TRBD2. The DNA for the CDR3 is TGTGCCACCCCCACGAGCGGGGGCACAGATACGCAGTATTTT. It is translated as CATPTSGGTDTQYF.